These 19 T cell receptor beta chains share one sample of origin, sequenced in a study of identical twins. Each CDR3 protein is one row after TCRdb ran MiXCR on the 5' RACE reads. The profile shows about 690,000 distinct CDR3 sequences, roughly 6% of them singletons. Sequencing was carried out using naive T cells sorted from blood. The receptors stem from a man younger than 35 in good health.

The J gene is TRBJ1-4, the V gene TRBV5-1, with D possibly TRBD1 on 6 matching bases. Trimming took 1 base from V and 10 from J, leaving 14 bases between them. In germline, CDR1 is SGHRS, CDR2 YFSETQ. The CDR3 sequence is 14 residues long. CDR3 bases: TGCGCCAGCAGCTTGTATCCGGACAGAGGAAAACTGTTTTTT. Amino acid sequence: CASSLYPDRGKLFF.

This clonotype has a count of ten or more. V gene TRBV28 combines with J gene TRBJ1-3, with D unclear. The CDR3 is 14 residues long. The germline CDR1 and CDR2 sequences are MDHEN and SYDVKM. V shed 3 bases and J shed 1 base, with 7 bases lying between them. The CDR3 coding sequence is TGTGCCAGCAGTTTTGGAGGTTCTGGAAACACCATATATTTT. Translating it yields CASSFGGSGNTIYF.

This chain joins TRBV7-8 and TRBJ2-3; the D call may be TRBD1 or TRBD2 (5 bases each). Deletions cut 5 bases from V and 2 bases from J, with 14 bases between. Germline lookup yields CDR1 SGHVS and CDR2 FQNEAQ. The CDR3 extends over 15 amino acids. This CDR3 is CASSPSPGPTDTQYF. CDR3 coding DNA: TGTGCCAGCAGCCCATCCCCGGGGCCCACAGATACGCAGTATTTT.

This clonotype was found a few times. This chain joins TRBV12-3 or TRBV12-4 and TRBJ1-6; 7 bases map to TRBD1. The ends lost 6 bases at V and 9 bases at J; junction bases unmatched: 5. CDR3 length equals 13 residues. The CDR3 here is CASSRDSFSPLHF. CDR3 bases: TGTGCCAGCAGCAGGGACAGTTTTTCACCCCTCCACTTT.

The CDR3 coding sequence is TGTGCCAGCAGCTGGGGCCCCTCAGTACAGCCGCAGCCCCAGCATTTT. This encodes CASSWGPSVQPQPQHF. The chain recombines TRBV7-9 with TRBJ1-5; D might be TRBD1 (5 bases). V lost 4 bases to trimming and J lost 7 bases, with 20 bases between them. Germline values: CDR1 SEHNR, CDR2 FQNEAQ (reference sequence). The CDR3 loop spans 16 amino acids.

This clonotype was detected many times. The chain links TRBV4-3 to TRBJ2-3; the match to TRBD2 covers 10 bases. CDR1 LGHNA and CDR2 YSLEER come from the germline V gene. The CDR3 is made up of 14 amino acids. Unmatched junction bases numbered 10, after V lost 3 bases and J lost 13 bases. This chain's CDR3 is CASSQRGTSGVKYF. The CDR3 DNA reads TGCGCCAGCAGCCAGCGGGGAACTAGCGGGGTTAAGTATTTT.

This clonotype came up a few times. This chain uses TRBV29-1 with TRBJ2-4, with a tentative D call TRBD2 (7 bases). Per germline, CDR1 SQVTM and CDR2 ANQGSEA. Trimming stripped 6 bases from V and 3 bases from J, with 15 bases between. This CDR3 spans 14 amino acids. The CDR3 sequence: CSVGGRQSKNIQYF. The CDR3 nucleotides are TGCAGCGTCGGGGGGCGACAGAGCAAAAACATTCAGTACTTC.

The CDR3 DNA reads as TGCAGTGCTTCCCCCCTAGCGGGAGGGCCGGGGACCCAGTACTTC. Amino acids: CSASPLAGGPGTQYF. The chain combines TRBV20-1 with TRBJ2-5; 12 positions match TRBD2. V was pared by 5 bases and J by 7 bases, with 11 bases of the junction left unmatched. This CDR3 contains 15 residues. Germline V gives CDR1 DFQATT, CDR2 SNEGSKA (reference sequence).

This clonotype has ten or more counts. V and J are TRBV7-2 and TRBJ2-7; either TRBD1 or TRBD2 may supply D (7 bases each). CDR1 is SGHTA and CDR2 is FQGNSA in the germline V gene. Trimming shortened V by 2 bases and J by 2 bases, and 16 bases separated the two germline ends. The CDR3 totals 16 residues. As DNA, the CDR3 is TGTGCCAGCAGCTTATTGGGAGGGGGCACGGCCTACGAGCAGTACTTC. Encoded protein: CASSLLGGGTAYEQYF.

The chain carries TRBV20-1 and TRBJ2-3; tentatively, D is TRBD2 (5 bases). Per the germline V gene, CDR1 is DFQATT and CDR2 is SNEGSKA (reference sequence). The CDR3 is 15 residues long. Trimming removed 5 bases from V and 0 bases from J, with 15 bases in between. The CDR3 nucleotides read TGCAGTGCTTCCTCGGGGTCGGGGAGCACAGATACGCAGTATTTT. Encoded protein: CSASSGSGSTDTQYF.

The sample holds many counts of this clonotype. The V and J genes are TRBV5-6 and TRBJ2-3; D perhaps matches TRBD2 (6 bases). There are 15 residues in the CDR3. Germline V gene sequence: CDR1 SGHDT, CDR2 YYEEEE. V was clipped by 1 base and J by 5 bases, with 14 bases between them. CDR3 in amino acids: CASSLLGGKQDTQYF. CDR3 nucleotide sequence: TGTGCCAGCAGCTTGCTTGGCGGGAAACAAGATACGCAGTATTTT.

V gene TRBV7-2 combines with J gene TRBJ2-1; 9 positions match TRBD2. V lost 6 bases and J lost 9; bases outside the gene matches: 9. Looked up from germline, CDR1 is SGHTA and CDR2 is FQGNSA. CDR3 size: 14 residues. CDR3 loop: CASSRIAGDSEQFF. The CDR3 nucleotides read TGTGCCAGCAGTCGAATAGCGGGAGATAGTGAGCAGTTCTTC.

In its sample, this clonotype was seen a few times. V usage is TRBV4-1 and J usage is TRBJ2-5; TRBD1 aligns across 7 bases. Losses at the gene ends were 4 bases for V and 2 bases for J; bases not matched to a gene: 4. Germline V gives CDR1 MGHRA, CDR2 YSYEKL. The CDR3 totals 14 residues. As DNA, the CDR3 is TGCGCCAGCAGCCCCCAGACAGGGCAAGAGACCCAGTACTTC. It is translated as CASSPQTGQETQYF.

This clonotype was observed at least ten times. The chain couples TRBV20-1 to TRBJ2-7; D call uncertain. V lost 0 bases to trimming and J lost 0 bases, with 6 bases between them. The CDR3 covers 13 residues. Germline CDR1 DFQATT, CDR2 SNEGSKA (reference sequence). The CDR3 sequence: CSARDSSSYEQYF. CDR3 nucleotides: TGCAGTGCTAGAGATAGCAGCTCCTACGAGCAGTACTTC.

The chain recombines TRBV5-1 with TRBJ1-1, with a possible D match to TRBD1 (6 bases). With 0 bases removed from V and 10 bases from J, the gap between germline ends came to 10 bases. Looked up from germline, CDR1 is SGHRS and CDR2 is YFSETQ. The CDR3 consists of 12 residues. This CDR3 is CASSLGGGPAFF. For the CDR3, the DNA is TGCGCCAGCAGCTTGGGCGGGGGGCCAGCTTTCTTT.

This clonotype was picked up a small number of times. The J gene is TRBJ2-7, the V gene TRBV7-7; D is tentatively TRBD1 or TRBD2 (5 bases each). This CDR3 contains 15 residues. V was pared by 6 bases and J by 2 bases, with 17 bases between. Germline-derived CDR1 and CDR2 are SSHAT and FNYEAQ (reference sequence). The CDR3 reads CASSPGTGPTYEQYF. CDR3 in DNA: TGTGCCAGCAGTCCCGGGACCGGACCAACCTACGAGCAGTACTTC.

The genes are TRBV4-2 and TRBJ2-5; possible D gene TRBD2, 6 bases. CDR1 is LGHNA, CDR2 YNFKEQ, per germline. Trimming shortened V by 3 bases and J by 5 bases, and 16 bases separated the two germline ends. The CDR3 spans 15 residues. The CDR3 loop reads CASSQGGMVQETQYF. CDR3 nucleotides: TGTGCCAGCAGCCAGGGGGGTATGGTACAGGAGACCCAGTACTTC.

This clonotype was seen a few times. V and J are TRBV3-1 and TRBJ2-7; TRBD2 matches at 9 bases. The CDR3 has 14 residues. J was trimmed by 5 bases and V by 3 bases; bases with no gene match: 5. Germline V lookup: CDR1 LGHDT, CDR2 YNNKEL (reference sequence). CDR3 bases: TGTGCCAGCAGCCAGGCGGGAGGGCCTAACGAGCAGTACGTC. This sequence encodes CASSQAGGPNEQYV.

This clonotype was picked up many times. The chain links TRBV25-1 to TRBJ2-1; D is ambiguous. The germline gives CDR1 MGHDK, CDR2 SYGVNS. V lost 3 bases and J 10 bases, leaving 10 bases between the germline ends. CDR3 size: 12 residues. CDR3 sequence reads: CASSDPPQEQFF. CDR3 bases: TGTGCCAGCAGTGACCCTCCACAGGAGCAGTTCTTC. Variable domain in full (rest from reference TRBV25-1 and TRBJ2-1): EADIYQTPRYLVIGTGKKITLECSQTMGHDKMYWYQQDPGMELHLIHYSYGVNSTEKGDLSSESTVSRIRTEHFPLTLESARPSHTSQYLCASSDPPQEQFFGPGTRLTVL.